These 20 T cell receptor beta chains came from one sample sequenced in a study of spatial heterogeneity in lung cancer. Time point: sample taken at primary tumor resection. Whole RNA, isolated from tumor, nontumor lung or frozen PBMC, was sequenced without prior sorting. MiXCR was run by TCRdb on the 5' RACE reads, yielding one entry per CDR3 protein. The data contain more than 7,500 distinct CDR3 sequences, roughly 4.8% of them singletons. The sequencing here drew on PBMCs, taken at surgery. Source of these receptors: a male donor with early-stage non-small cell lung cancer.

This clonotype is categorized as medium-sized. This beta chain appears as a stray read in a library generated for alpha chains; its size is not informative. The chain uses TRBV13 and TRBJ2-7, with TRBD1 as a possible D gene (5 bases). With 3 bases removed from V and 4 bases from J, the gap between germline ends came to 13 bases. The CDR3 runs 14 residues. The germline V gene encodes CDR1 PRHDT and CDR2 FYEKMQ (reference sequence). CDR3 bases: TGTGCCAGCAGCTTTTATTCAGGGCGGTACGAGCAGTACTTC. Translated: CASSFYSGRYEQYF.

This clonotype was observed many times. For a library built for alpha chains, this beta chain is a stray read; little rests on its size. Here the CDR3 reads CASSFTSVGLAGANEQFF. In DNA, the CDR3 is TGTGCCAGCAGTTTTACATCAGTAGGACTAGCGGGAGCAAATGAGCAGTTCTTC. This chain links TRBV27 with TRBJ2-1, with 13 bases aligning to TRBD2. The germline V gene has CDR1 MNHEY and CDR2 SMNVEV (reference sequence). This CDR3 has 18 amino acids. After removal of 3 bases from V and 7 bases from J, the junction contained 12 bases not matched to a gene.

The table lists this clonotype with many counts. This beta chain is an unintended read in a library built for alpha chains; its size means little. This rearrangement joins TRBV7-9 to TRBJ2-3; TRBD1 matches 7 bases. With 2 bases clipped from V and 5 bases from J, the junction kept 10 bases outside the gene matches. CDR3 length: 16 residues. CDR1 is SEHNR, CDR2 FQNEAQ, per germline (reference sequence). CDR3 loop: CASSLSPTGKIDTQYF. As DNA, the CDR3 is TGTGCCAGCAGCTTATCCCCGACAGGGAAGATAGATACGCAGTATTTT.

This clonotype is medium-sized. This beta chain represents an off-target read in a library built for alpha chains; its size is of limited meaning. The CDR3 region is CATNTRGTDTQYF. The CDR3 DNA sequence: TGTGCCACGAATACCCGGGGCACAGATACGCAGTATTTT. V and J are TRBV24-1 and TRBJ2-3; no clear D. This CDR3 region has 13 residues. Trimming took 10 bases from V and 1 from J, leaving 11 bases between them. Germline assignment: CDR1 KGHDR and CDR2 SFDVKD.

This clonotype came up many times. This beta chain turned up in a library designed for alpha chains; as an off-target read, its abundance says little. V usage is TRBV7-9 and J usage is TRBJ1-1, with 7 bases matching TRBD1. The J segment lost 2 bases and the V segment lost 3 bases, leaving 3 bases of the junction unmatched. The CDR3 is made up of 14 amino acids. Per the germline V gene, CDR1 is SEHNR and CDR2 is FQNEAQ (reference sequence). DNA of the CDR3: TGTGCCAGCAGCTTGGGACAGATAAACACTGAAGCTTTCTTT. Its protein product is CASSLGQINTEAFF.

In this sample, this clonotype turned up many times. This beta chain represents an off-target read in a library built for alpha chains; its size is of limited meaning. The chain couples TRBV7-2 to TRBJ2-1; D gene unclear. This CDR3 region has 14 residues. V was cut by 1 base and J by 4 bases, with 8 bases left in between. The germline gives CDR1 SGHTA, CDR2 FQGNSA. CDR3 sequence: CASSLVARYNEQFF. The CDR3 region has the DNA TGTGCCAGCAGCTTAGTTGCTCGATACAATGAGCAGTTCTTC.

This clonotype is medium-sized in the sample. Being off target in a library aimed at alpha chains, this beta chain has a size of little meaning. The rearrangement uses TRBV28 and TRBJ1-2; TRBD1 might be the D (6 bases). The CDR3 is 13 residues long. V lost 8 bases and J lost 2, with 12 bases in between. Germline CDR1 is MDHEN and CDR2 is SYDVKM. This chain's CDR3 is CASQGRGNYGYTF. The CDR3 nucleotides read TGTGCCAGCCAGGGGAGGGGGAACTATGGCTACACCTTC.

With respect to this clonotype: Being off target in a library aimed at alpha chains, this beta chain has a size of little meaning. The chain has TRBV12-3 or TRBV12-4 and TRBJ2-5; TRBD2 might be the D (6 bases). V gave up 10 bases and J gave up 5 bases, with 20 bases separating them. The CDR3 contains 14 residues. CDR3: CANDYLGLSETQYF. The CDR3 DNA follows: TGTGCCAACGACTACCTAGGACTATCGGAGACCCAGTACTTC.

Ten or more counts support this clonotype. This beta chain is an unintended read in a library built for alpha chains; its size means little. In nucleotides, the CDR3 is TGTGCCAGCAGTTTATTCCCCCCACAGGGCTCTGGAAACACCATATATTTT. Its protein is CASSLFPPQGSGNTIYF. The V and J genes are TRBV28 and TRBJ1-3; maybe TRBD1 (6 bases). The CDR3 sequence is 17 residues long. From germline, CDR1 is MDHEN and CDR2 SYDVKM. V gave up 1 base and J gave up 0 bases, with 13 bases separating them.

This clonotype was counted many times. In a library made to pick up alpha chains, this beta chain is a stray read with a size that means little. This chain links TRBV2 with TRBJ2-1; no reliable D call. The germline V gene has CDR1 SNHLY and CDR2 FYNNEI. V was clipped by 5 bases and J by 4 bases, with 9 bases between them. The CDR3 contains 13 residues. The CDR3 sequence: CASSRTEYNEQFF. The CDR3 DNA follows: TGTGCCAGCAGTCGGACCGAGTACAATGAGCAGTTCTTC.

By sample share, this clonotype is medium-sized. This beta chain slipped into a library made for alpha chains as a stray read, so its size is not meaningful. J is TRBJ1-1 and V is TRBV5-5; D gene uncertain. The V end was cut by 3 bases, the J end by 1 base, with 10 bases between. The CDR3 is 14 amino acids. Germline V CDR1 and CDR2: SGHKS, YYEKEE (reference sequence). The CDR3 here is CASSWAGQNTEAFF. The CDR3, as DNA: TGTGCCAGCAGCTGGGCCGGTCAGAACACTGAAGCTTTCTTT.

At least ten counts were recorded for this clonotype. This beta chain came through as a stray read in a library set up for alpha chains, and its size says little. V and J are TRBV5-1 and TRBJ1-2, with no clear D. The CDR3 runs 15 residues. Germline V CDR1 and CDR2: SGHRS, YFSETQ. Trimming removed 0 bases at V and 1 base at J, with 10 bases between. CDR3 in DNA: TGCGCCAGCAGCTTGGGACCCAGGAATAACTATGGCTACACCTTC. Translating it yields CASSLGPRNNYGYTF.

This clonotype was counted ten times or more. This beta chain appears as a stray read in a library generated for alpha chains; its size is not informative. This rearrangement joins TRBV10-2 to TRBJ2-2; D unclear. Germline CDR1 reads WSHSY; CDR2 reads SAAADI. Deletions cut 7 bases from V and 5 bases from J, with 8 bases between. The CDR3 has 12 residues. CDR3 residues: CASTPWTGELFF. The CDR3 nucleotides are TGCGCCAGCACCCCATGGACCGGGGAGCTGTTTTTT.

At least ten counts were recorded for this clonotype. This beta chain is an off-target read within a library intended for alpha chains, so its frequency means little. The chain carries TRBV7-9 and TRBJ1-2; TRBD1 agrees at 8 bases. The CDR3 is made up of 13 amino acids. CDR1 and CDR2 (germline): SEHNR, FQNEAQ (reference sequence). J was trimmed by 4 bases and V by 6 bases; bases with no gene match: 4. The CDR3 reads CASSRTGGYGYTF. Written as DNA, the CDR3 is TGTGCCAGCAGTCGTACAGGGGGCTATGGCTACACCTTC.

This clonotype was seen at least ten times. A library made for alpha chains picked up this beta chain off target, so its size means little. The chain recombines TRBV5-8 with TRBJ2-7; a weak D match, TRBD1 (6 bases). Between the trimmed V and J ends, which lost 0 bases and 9 bases, there was a span of 13 bases. The germline gives CDR1 SGHTS, CDR2 YDEGEE. The CDR3 runs 13 residues. CDR3 bases: TGTGCCAGCAGCTTGGGACAGGCGACCCGGCAGTACTTC. It specifies CASSLGQATRQYF.

This clonotype was picked up a small number of times. Within a library made for alpha chains, this beta chain is off target, and its count is uninformative. The chain couples TRBV7-9 to TRBJ1-2; D is possibly TRBD1 (5 bases). V gave up 4 bases and J gave up 4 bases, with 16 bases separating them. The CDR3 is made up of 15 amino acids. Germline-derived CDR1 and CDR2 are SEHNR and FQNEAQ (reference sequence). The CDR3 is CASSYSGTQGYGYTF. In DNA, the CDR3 is TGTGCCAGCAGCTACTCCGGGACGCAGGGCTATGGCTACACCTTC.

This clonotype was counted a few times. This beta chain slipped into a library made for alpha chains as a stray read, so its size is not meaningful. The J gene is TRBJ1-2, the V gene TRBV5-6; D not certain. The CDR3 runs to 11 residues. CDR1 and CDR2 (germline): SGHDT, YYEEEE. V gave up 1 base and J gave up 2 bases, with 0 bases separating them. In DNA, the CDR3 is TGTGCCAGCAGCTTGAACTATGGCTACACCTTC. Amino acid sequence: CASSLNYGYTF.

This clonotype is classed as medium-sized (0.01 to 0.1%). Found in a library prepared for alpha chains, this beta chain is an off-target read, and its abundance has little meaning. The rearrangement links TRBV28 to TRBJ1-2; 10 bases map to TRBD1. Germline trimming cut 5 bases from V and 5 bases from J; bases unmatched to any gene: 11. The CDR3 covers 16 residues. The germline CDR1 and CDR2 sequences are MDHEN and SYDVKM. The CDR3 DNA reads TGTGCCAGCAGTACCCCCCGGGACAGGGGATATTATGGCTACACCTTC. Protein product: CASSTPRDRGYYGYTF.

This clonotype has only a few counts. A library prepared for alpha chains yielded this beta chain as an off-target read; its size is of little meaning. V usage is TRBV13 and J usage is TRBJ1-2; TRBD1 aligns across 9 bases. This CDR3 contains 14 residues. Germline V gene lookup returns CDR1 PRHDT and CDR2 FYEKMQ (reference sequence). The V and J ends lost 5 bases and 7 bases, in that order; junction bases with no gene match: 8. CDR3 nucleotide sequence: TGTGCCAGCAGCCTCCGGGACAGGGATTCTGGCTACACCTTC. It encodes CASSLRDRDSGYTF.

This clonotype was recorded at least ten times. Found in a library prepared for alpha chains, this beta chain is an off-target read, and its abundance has little meaning. The DNA of the CDR3 is TGCAGTGCCAAGGGTCCCCAGGGACAGTTTAATTCACCCCTCCACTTT. Its translation: CSAKGPQGQFNSPLHF. The V call is TRBV20-1, the J call TRBJ1-6; 7 nucleotides match TRBD1. The germline V gene has CDR1 DFQATT and CDR2 SNEGSKA (reference sequence). V dropped 6 bases and J dropped 6; count of bases not matched to a gene: 14. This CDR3 is 16 amino acids long.